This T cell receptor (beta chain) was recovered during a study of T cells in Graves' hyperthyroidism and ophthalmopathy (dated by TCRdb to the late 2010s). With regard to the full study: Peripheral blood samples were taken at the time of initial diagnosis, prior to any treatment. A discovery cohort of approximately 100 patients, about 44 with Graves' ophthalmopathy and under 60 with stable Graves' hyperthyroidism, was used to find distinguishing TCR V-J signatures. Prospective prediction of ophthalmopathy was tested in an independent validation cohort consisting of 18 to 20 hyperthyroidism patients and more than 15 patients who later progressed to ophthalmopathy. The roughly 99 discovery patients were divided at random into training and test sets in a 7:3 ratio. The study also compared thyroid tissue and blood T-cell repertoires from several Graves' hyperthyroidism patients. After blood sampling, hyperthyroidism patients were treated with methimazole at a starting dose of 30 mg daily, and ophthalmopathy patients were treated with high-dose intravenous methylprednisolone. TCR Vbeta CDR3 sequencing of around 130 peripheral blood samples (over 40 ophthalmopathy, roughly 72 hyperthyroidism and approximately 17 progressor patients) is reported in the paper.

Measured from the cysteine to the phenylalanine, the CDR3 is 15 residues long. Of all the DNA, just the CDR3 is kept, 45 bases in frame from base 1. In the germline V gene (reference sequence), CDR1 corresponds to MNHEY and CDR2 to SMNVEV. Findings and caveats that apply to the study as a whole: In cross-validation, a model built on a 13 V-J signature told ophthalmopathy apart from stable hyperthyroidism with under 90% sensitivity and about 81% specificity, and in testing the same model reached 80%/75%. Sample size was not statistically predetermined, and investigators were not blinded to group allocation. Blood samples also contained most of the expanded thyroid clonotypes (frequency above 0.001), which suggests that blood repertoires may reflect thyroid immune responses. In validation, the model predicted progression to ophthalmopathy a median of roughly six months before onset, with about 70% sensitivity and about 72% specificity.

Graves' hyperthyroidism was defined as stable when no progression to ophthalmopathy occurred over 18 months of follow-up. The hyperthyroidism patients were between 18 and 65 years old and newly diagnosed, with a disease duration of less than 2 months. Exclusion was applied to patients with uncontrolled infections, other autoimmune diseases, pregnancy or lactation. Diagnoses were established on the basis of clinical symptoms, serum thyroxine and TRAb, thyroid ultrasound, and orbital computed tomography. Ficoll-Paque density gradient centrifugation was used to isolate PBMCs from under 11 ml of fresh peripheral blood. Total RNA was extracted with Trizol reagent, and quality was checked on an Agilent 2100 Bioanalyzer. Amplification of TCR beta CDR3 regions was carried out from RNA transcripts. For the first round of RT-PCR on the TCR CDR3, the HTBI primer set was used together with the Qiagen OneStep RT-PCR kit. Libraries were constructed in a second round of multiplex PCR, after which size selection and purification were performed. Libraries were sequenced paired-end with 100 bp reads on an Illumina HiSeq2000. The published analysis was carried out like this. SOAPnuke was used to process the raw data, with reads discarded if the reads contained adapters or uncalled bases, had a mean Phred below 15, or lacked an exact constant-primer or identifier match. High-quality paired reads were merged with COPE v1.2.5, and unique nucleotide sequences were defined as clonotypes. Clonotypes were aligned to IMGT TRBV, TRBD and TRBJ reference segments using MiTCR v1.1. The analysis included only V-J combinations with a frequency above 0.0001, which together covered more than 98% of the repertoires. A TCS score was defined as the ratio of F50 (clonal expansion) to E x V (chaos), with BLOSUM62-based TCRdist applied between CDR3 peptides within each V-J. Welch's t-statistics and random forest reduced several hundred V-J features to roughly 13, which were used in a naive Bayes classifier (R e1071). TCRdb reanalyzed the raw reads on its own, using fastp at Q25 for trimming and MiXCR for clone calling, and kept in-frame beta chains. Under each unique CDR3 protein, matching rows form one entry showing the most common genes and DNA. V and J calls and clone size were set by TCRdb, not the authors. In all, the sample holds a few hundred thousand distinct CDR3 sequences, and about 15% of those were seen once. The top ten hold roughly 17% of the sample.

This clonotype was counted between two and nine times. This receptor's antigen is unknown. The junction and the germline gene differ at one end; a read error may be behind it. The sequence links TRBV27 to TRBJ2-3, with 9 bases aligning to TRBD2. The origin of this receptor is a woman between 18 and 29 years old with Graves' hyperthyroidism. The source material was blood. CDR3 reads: CATAGLALSTDTRYF. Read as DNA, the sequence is TGTGCCACCGCGGGACTAGCACTAAGCACAGATACGCGGTATTTT.